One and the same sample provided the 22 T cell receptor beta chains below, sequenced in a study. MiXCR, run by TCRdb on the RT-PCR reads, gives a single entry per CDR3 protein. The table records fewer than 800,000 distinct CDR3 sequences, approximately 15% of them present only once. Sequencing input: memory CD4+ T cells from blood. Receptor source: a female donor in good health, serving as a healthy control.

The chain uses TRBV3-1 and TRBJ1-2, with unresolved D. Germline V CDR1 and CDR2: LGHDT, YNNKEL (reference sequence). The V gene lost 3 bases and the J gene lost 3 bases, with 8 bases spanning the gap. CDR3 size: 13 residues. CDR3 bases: TGTGCCAGCAGCCATCCCGGGGACTATGGCTACACCTTC. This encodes CASSHPGDYGYTF.

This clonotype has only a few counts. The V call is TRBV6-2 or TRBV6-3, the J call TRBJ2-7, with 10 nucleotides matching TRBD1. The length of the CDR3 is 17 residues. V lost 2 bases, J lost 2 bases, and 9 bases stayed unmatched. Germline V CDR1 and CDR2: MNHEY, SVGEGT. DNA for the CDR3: TGTGCCAGCAGTTACACACCGGGACAGGGGTTAACCTACGAGCAGTACTTC. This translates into CASSYTPGQGLTYEQYF.

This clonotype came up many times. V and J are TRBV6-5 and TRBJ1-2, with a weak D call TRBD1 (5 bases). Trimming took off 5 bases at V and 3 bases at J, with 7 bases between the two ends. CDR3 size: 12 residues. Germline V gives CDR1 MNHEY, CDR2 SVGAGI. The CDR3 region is CASSKQDYGYTF. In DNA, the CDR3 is TGTGCCAGCAGTAAACAGGACTATGGCTACACCTTC.

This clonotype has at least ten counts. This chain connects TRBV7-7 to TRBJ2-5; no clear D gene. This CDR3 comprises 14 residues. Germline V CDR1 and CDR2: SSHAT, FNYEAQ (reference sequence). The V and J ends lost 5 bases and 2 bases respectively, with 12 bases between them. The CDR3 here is CASSLTYGQETQYF. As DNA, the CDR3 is TGTGCCAGCAGCCTGACTTATGGTCAAGAGACCCAGTACTTC.

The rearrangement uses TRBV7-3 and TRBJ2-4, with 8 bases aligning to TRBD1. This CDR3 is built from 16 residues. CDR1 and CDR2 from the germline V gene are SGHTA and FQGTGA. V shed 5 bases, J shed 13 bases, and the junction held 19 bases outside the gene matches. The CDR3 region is CASSPLQGALHNEQYF. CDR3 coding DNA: TGTGCCAGCAGCCCACTCCAGGGGGCTCTGCACAATGAGCAGTACTTC.

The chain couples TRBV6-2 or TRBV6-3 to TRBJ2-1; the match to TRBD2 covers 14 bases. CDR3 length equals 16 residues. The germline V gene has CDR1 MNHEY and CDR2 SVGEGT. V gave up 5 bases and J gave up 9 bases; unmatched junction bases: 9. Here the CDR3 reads CASSLNGLAGGSEQFF. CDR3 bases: TGTGCCAGCAGTCTTAACGGACTAGCGGGGGGTAGTGAGCAGTTCTTC.

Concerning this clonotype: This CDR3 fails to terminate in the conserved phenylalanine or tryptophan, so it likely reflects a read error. The CDR3 nucleotides read TGTGCCAGCAGTTCAACAGCAAATGGCTACACCTTA. Translated, it gives CASSSTANGYTL. V gene TRBV6-5 combines with J gene TRBJ1-2; no definite D call. The ends were cut back, 4 bases at V and 6 bases at J, with 9 bases in the middle. Germline lookup yields CDR1 MNHEY and CDR2 SVGAGI. The CDR3 is 12 amino acids.

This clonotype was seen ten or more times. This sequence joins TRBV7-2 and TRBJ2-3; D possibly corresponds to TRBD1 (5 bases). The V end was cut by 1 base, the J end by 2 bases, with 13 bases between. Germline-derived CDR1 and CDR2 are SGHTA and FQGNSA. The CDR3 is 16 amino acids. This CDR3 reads CASSLGAGIATDTQYF. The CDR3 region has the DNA TGTGCCAGCAGCTTAGGAGCAGGGATCGCCACAGATACGCAGTATTTT.

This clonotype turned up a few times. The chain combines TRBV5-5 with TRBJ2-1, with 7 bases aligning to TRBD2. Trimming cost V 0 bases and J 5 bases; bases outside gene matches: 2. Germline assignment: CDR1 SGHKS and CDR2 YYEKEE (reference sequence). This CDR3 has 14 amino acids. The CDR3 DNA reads TGTGCCAGCAGCTTGGCCGGGACTAACAATGAGCAGTTCTTC. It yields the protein CASSLAGTNNEQFF.

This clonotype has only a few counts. The CDR3: CASSLKTGISQPQHF. DNA for the CDR3: TGTGCCAGCAGCTTAAAGACAGGGATAAGTCAGCCCCAGCATTTT. The rearrangement uses TRBV7-2 and TRBJ1-5; 7 nucleotides line up with TRBD1. J gave up 6 bases and V 2 bases, and 7 bases lay outside the gene matches. Germline V gene lookup returns CDR1 SGHTA and CDR2 FQGNSA. CDR3 length: 15 residues.

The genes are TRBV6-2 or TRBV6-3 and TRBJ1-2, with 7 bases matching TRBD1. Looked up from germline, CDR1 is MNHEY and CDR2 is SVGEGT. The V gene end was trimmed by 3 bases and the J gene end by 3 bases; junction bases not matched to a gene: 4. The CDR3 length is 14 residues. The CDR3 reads CASSYKGADYGYTF. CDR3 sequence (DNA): TGTGCCAGCAGTTATAAGGGGGCAGACTATGGCTACACCTTC.

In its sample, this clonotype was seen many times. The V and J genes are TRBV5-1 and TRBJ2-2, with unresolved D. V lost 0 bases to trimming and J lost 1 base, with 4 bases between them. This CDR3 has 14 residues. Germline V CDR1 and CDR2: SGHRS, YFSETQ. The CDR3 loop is CASSLGVNTGELFF. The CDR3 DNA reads TGCGCCAGCAGCTTGGGTGTGAACACCGGGGAGCTGTTTTTT.

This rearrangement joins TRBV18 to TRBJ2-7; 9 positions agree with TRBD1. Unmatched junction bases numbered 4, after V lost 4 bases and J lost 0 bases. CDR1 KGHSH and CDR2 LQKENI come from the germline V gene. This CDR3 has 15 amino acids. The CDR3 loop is CASSRTGGVSYEQYF. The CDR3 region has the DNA TGTGCCAGCTCACGTACAGGGGGCGTCTCCTACGAGCAGTACTTC.

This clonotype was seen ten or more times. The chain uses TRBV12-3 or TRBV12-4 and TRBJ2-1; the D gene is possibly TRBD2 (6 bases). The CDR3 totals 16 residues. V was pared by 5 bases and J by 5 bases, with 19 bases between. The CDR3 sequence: CASSALPGLSNNEQFF. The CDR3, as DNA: TGTGCCAGCAGTGCCCTCCCGGGACTGTCAAACAATGAGCAGTTCTTC.

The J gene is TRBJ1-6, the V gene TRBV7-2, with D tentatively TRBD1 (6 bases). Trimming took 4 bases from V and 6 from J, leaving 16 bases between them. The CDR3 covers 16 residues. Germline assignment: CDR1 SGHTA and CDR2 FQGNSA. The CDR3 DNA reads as TGTGCCAGCAGCTCTAGAAGAACAGGGATTAATTCACCCCTCCACTTT. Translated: CASSSRRTGINSPLHF.

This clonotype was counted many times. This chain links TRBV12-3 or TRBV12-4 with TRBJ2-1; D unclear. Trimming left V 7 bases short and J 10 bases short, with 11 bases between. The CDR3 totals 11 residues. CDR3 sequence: CASTFGNEQFF. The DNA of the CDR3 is TGTGCCAGCACCTTCGGTAACGAGCAGTTCTTC.

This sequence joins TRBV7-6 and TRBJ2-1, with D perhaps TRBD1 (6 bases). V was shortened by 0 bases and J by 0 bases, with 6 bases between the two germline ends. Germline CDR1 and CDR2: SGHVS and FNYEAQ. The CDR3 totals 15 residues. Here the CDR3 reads CASSLAGHSYNEQFF. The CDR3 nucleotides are TGTGCCAGCAGCTTAGCGGGACACTCCTACAATGAGCAGTTCTTC.

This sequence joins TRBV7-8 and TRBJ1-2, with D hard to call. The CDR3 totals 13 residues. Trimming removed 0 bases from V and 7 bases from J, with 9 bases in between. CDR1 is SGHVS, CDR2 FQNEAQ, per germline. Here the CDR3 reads CASSLAGNPGYTF. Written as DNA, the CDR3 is TGTGCCAGCAGCTTAGCTGGGAATCCTGGCTACACCTTC.

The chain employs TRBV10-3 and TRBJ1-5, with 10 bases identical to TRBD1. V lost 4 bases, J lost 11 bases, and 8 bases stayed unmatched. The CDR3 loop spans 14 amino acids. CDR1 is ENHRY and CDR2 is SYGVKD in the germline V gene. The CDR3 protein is CAISGTGTGEAQHF. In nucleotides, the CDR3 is TGTGCCATCAGTGGTACCGGGACAGGGGAGGCCCAGCATTTT.

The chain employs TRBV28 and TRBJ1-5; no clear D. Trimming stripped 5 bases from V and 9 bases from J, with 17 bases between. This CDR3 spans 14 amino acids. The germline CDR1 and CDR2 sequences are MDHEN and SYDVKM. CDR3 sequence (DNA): TGTGCCAGCAGTCTGGACGGGTCCCGTCCGCCCCAGCATTTT. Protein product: CASSLDGSRPPQHF.

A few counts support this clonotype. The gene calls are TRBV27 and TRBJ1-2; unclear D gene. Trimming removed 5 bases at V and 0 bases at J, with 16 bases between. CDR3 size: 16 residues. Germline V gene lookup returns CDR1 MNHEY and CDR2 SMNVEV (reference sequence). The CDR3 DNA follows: TGTGCCAGCAGTCGTTTCGGAGTAGATCCTAACTATGGCTACACCTTC. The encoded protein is CASSRFGVDPNYGYTF.

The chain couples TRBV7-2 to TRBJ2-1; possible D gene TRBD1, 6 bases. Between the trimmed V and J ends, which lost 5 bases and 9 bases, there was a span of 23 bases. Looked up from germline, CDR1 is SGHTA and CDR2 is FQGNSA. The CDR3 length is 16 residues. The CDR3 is CASSPLGGAIISEQFF. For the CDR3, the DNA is TGTGCCAGCAGCCCGCTTGGGGGCGCGATTATAAGTGAGCAGTTCTTC.